Listed below are T cell receptor beta chains from one sample, sequenced in a study of blood T cell repertoires in COVID-19. Clones were sequenced by immunoSEQ multiplex PCR, and TCRdb holds only the in-frame ones, with some missing. This sample has approximately 460,000 clones, with 89% found just once. Input material: peripheral blood. The receptors were sampled from a young man with COVID-19, enrolled during active disease. CDR3s include the opening cysteine and the closing phenylalanine or tryptophan. A D gene is named only where the DNA matches it firmly. Some rows have no size entry. The others give once, few or many, or a class for an expanded clone.

TRBJ2-1	TRBD1	.	TRBV10-3	CAISAGTGSNEQFF	TGTGCCATCAGTGCCGGGACAGGGTCCAATGAGCAGTTCTTC
TRBJ1-1	.	.	TRBV7-9	CASTTRRLDSDAEAFF	TGTGCCAGCACAACCAGACGACTAGACAGCGACGCTGAAGCTTTCTTT
TRBJ2-7	TRBD1	many	TRBV19	CASSLMWDSYEQYF	TGTGCCAGTAGTTTGATGTGGGACAGCTACGAGCAGTACTTC
TRBJ2-5	TRBD1	.	TRBV7-9	CASSLGDREGETQYF	TGTGCCAGCAGCTTAGGGGACAGGGAAGGAGAGACCCAGTACTTC
TRBJ1-5	.	.	TRBV6-6	CASSYLGTIGNQPQHF	TGTGCCAGCAGTTACTTGGGGACAATCGGCAATCAGCCCCAGCATTTT
TRBJ2-7	TRBD1	.	TRBV11-1	CASSWDRGPYEQYF	TGTGCCAGCAGCTGGGACAGGGGTCCCTACGAGCAGTACTTC
TRBJ2-3	.	.	TRBV5-1	CASSPRRGDTQYF	TGCGCCAGCAGCCCACGGAGGGGAGATACGCAGTATTTT
TRBJ2-3	.	.	TRBV2	CASSGLVTADTQYF	TGTGCCAGCAGTGGTTTAGTTACCGCAGATACGCAGTATTTT
TRBJ1-5	TRBD1	.	TRBV7-8	CASSPTRTGTSNQPQHF	TGTGCCAGCAGCCCCACCAGGACAGGGACTAGCAATCAGCCCCAGCATTTT
TRBJ2-5	TRBD1	.	TRBV13	CASSPRPGQGALGETQYF	TGTGCCAGCAGCCCCCGGCCGGGACAGGGGGCGCTGGGGGAGACCCAGTACTTC
TRBJ2-1	TRBD2	.	TRBV7-9	CASRAGGPLNEQFF	TGTGCCAGCAGAGCGGGAGGGCCTTTGAATGAGCAGTTCTTC
TRBJ2-3	TRBD2	.	TRBV9	CASKLAGGLTDTQYF	TGTGCCAGCAAACTAGCGGGGGGGCTGACAGATACGCAGTATTTT
TRBJ1-4	.	.	TRBV4-2	CASSQDFEARRKLFF	TGTGCCAGCAGCCAAGATTTTGAAGCACGGAGGAAACTGTTTTTT
TRBJ2-2	.	few	TRBV6-6	CASSYSGLNTGELFF	TGTGCCAGCAGTTACTCAGGACTTAACACCGGGGAGCTGTTTTTT
TRBJ2-2	.	few	TRBV2	CASSGGGRDTGELFF	TGTGCCAGCAGTGGAGGTGGCAGGGACACCGGGGAGCTGTTTTTT
TRBJ1-5	TRBD1	.	TRBV5-8	CASSYMTGVQPQHF	TGTGCCAGCAGCTACATGACAGGGGTTCAGCCCCAGCATTTT
TRBJ2-3	.	.	TRBV5-4	CASSLYSAADTQYF	TGTGCCAGCAGCTTATATTCAGCGGCAGATACGCAGTATTTT
TRBJ2-1	TRBD2	.	TRBV2	CASSEGTSGSYNEQFF	TGTGCCAGCAGTGAAGGGACTAGCGGCTCCTACAATGAGCAGTTCTTC
TRBJ1-2	.	.	TRBV27	CASSIPPGPGYTF	TGTGCCAGCAGTATCCCCCCGGGTCCCGGCTACACCTTC
TRBJ2-2	.	.	TRBV5-8	CASRIQAVGELFF	TGTGCCAGCCGGATTCAGGCAGTCGGGGAGCTGTTTTTT
TRBJ2-1	TRBD2	.	TRBV27	CASSLGWVAGDQQFF	TGTGCCAGCAGTTTAGGGTGGGTAGCGGGAGATCAGCAGTTCTTC
TRBJ2-7	.	.	TRBV2	CASKFGRGLYEQYF	TGTGCCAGCAAGTTCGGGAGAGGGCTTTACGAGCAGTACTTC
TRBJ2-7	TRBD2	.	TRBV6-1	CASSEGVSGVEQYF	TGTGCCAGCAGTGAAGGGGTTAGCGGGGTCGAGCAGTACTTC
TRBJ1-1	.	.	TRBV10-2	CASIREAFF	TGCGCCAGCATCCGGGAAGCTTTCTTT
TRBJ2-1	TRBD1	.	TRBV2	CASNLDRGRMSEQFF	TGTGCCAGCAACCTGGACAGGGGACGTATGAGTGAGCAGTTCTTC
TRBJ2-7	TRBD1	.	TRBV28	CASSLGGQGSYEQYF	TGTGCCAGCAGTTTAGGGGGACAGGGATCCTACGAGCAGTACTTC
TRBJ1-4	TRBD1	.	TRBV6-5	CASNRQGEKLFF	TGTGCCAGCAATAGACAGGGGGAAAAACTGTTTTTT
TRBJ2-2	TRBD1	.	TRBV6-5	CASSLGQGATGELFF	TGTGCCAGCAGTTTAGGACAGGGGGCCACCGGGGAGCTGTTTTTT
TRBJ2-7	TRBD2	.	TRBV2	CASSEALRGGLEQYF	TGTGCCAGCAGTGAAGCGCTTCGGGGGGGGCTCGAGCAGTACTTC
TRBJ2-6	.	.	TRBV27	CASSHQAPSGANVLTF	TGTGCCAGCAGTCACCAAGCGCCCTCTGGGGCCAACGTCCTGACTTTC
TRBJ1-1	TRBD1	.	TRBV10-3	CAISRQGNTEAFF	TGTGCCATCTCAAGACAGGGGAACACTGAAGCTTTCTTT
TRBJ2-7	TRBD1	.	TRBV7-9	CASSLTGTDYEQYF	TGTGCCAGCAGCTTAACCGGGACAGACTACGAGCAGTACTTC
TRBJ1-1	.	.	TRBV27	CASSSHMNTEAFF	TGTGCCAGCAGTTCACACATGAACACTGAAGCTTTCTTT
TRBJ2-3	TRBD2	once	TRBV7-2	CASSSPTSGSQNTDTQYF	TGTGCCAGCAGCTCACCGACCAGCGGGAGCCAGAACACAGATACGCAGTATTTT
TRBJ1-1	TRBD1	.	TRBV18	CASSPAGTGNTEAFF	TGTGCCAGCTCACCTGCCGGGACAGGGAACACTGAAGCTTTCTTT
TRBJ2-7	TRBD1	once	TRBV2	CASSEGDRTYEQYF	TGTGCCAGCAGTGAAGGGGACAGGACCTACGAGCAGTACTTC
TRBJ2-7	TRBD2	.	TRBV7-9	CASSLGLAGADSEQYF	TGTGCCAGCAGCTTGGGACTAGCGGGAGCAGATAGCGAGCAGTACTTC
TRBJ1-2	TRBD1	.	TRBV19	CASRNSRDRGIHYGYTF	TGTGCCAGTAGGAACTCCCGGGACAGGGGGATTCACTATGGCTACACCTTC
TRBJ2-2	.	.	TRBV30	CAWSPLTGELFF	TGTGCCTGGAGTCCGCTAACCGGGGAGCTGTTTTTT
TRBJ2-3	TRBD2	.	TRBV11-3	CASSPPVASGLTDTQYF	TGTGCCAGCAGCCCGCCAGTGGCTAGCGGACTTACAGATACGCAGTATTTT
TRBJ1-1	.	.	TRBV6-5	CASSWQMNTEAFF	TGTGCCAGCAGTTGGCAGATGAACACTGAAGCTTTCTTT
TRBJ2-5	.	.	TRBV3-1/TRBV3-2	CASSTGLGETQYF	TGTGCCAGCAGCACGGGACTTGGAGAGACCCAGTACTTC
TRBJ2-3	TRBD1	.	TRBV5-4	CASSFETGVEGDTQYF	TGTGCCAGCAGCTTCGAGACAGGGGTGGAAGGAGATACGCAGTATTTT
TRBJ2-2	TRBD2	.	TRBV2	CASSLSGGAIGELFF	TGTGCCAGCAGTCTTAGCGGGGGGGCCATCGGGGAGCTGTTTTTT
TRBJ2-5	.	.	TRBV5-6	CASSSRAPYQETQYF	TGTGCCAGCAGCTCTCGCGCTCCGTACCAAGAGACCCAGTACTTC
TRBJ1-4	.	.	TRBV5-1	CASSLVGEDEKLFF	TGCGCCAGCAGCTTGGTTGGGGAGGATGAAAAACTGTTTTTT
TRBJ1-4	.	.	TRBV18	CASSPRKGENEKLFF	TGTGCCAGCTCACCAAGGAAGGGGGAGAATGAAAAACTGTTTTTT
TRBJ1-1	TRBD1	.	TRBV9	CASSDTGTGVTEAFF	TGTGCCAGCAGCGACACCGGGACAGGGGTAACTGAAGCTTTCTTT
TRBJ2-5	.	once	TRBV2	CASSGRVDQETQYF	TGTGCCAGCAGTGGCAGGGTGGACCAAGAGACCCAGTACTTC
TRBJ2-3	TRBD1	.	TRBV9	CASTDLGDRHTDTQYF	TGTGCCAGTACCGATTTGGGGGACAGACACACAGATACGCAGTATTTT
TRBJ2-3	TRBD2	.	TRBV18	CASSPPLREVADTQYF	TGTGCCAGCTCACCCCCCCTACGGGAGGTGGCAGATACGCAGTATTTT
TRBJ2-1	.	.	TRBV27	CASSFPPPGKQFF	TGTGCCAGCAGTTTCCCCCCTCCGGGAAAGCAGTTCTTC
TRBJ2-3	TRBD2	.	TRBV7-8	CASSLAQGTSGRAEQYF	TGTGCCAGCAGCTTAGCGCAAGGGACTAGCGGGAGGGCTGAGCAGTATTTT